What follows are 7 T cell receptor beta chains derived from one specimen sequenced in a study of T-cell reconstitution after alpha-beta-depleted transplantation in children. Unique molecular identifiers were incorporated when the TCRbeta library was constructed. TCRdb reprocessed the PCR reads via MiXCR and lists one record per CDR3 protein. The sample lists about 600,000 distinct CDR3 sequences; 23% were seen once. The source was PBMCs, mostly from graft donor cells, collected 360 days after TCRalphabeta/CD19-depleted stem cell transplant. These receptors were taken from a boy under two years old who had a stem cell transplant for acute myeloid leukemia, so the T cells may come from the graft donor.

The chain couples TRBV11-2 to TRBJ2-7, with TRBD1 identical over 7 bases. The V gene end was trimmed by 4 bases and the J gene end by 0 bases; junction bases not matched to a gene: 12. CDR3 length: 17 amino acids. Germline CDR1 and CDR2: SGHAT and FQNNGV. CDR3 loop: CASSSTGTVAFSYEQYV. The CDR3 region has the DNA TGTGCCAGCAGCTCTACCGGGACAGTTGCATTCTCCTACGAGCAGTACGTC.

The chain uses TRBV2 and TRBJ2-3, with TRBD2 matching over 10 bases. Germline V CDR1 and CDR2: SNHLY, FYNNEI. Unmatched junction bases numbered 6, after V lost 5 bases and J lost 7 bases. CDR3 size: 14 residues. As DNA, the CDR3 is TGTGCCAGCAGTTCTAGCGGGGGTTCCTATACGCAGTATTTT. This codes for CASSSSGGSYTQYF.

The gene calls are TRBV7-9 and TRBJ2-1, with 12 bases lining up with TRBD2. Germline V gene data show CDR1 as SEHNR and CDR2 as FQNEAQ (reference sequence). This CDR3 spans 16 amino acids. Germline trimming cut 4 bases from V and 4 bases from J; bases unmatched to any gene: 5. The CDR3 loop is CASSSLLAGGYNEQFF. DNA for the CDR3: TGTGCCAGCAGCTCACTACTAGCGGGGGGATACAATGAGCAGTTCTTC. Drawing the rest from reference TRBV7-9 and TRBJ2-1, the complete variable domain is DTGVSQNPRHKITKRGQNVTFRCDPISEHNRLYWYRQTLGQGPEFLTYFQNEAQLEKSRLLSDRFSAERPKGSFSTLEIQRTEQGDSAMYLCASSSLLAGGYNEQFFGPGTRLTVL.

This chain joins TRBV15 and TRBJ2-7, with D possibly matching TRBD1 (5 bases). The V gene's germline CDR1 is LNHNV and CDR2 YYDKDF (reference sequence). This CDR3 is built from 15 residues. V was cut by 5 bases and J by 4 bases, with 18 bases left in between. This CDR3 reads CATSRREGVKYEQYF. DNA for the CDR3: TGTGCCACCAGCCGCCGTGAAGGGGTTAAGTACGAGCAGTACTTC.

This clonotype was seen more than once but under ten times. The chain has TRBV13 and TRBJ2-2, with D tentatively TRBD2 (6 bases). The length of the CDR3 is 14 residues. The V end lost 5 bases, the J end lost 4 bases, and 11 bases lay between the germline ends. Germline CDR1 is PRHDT and CDR2 is FYEKMQ (reference sequence). The CDR3 DNA reads as TGTGCCAGCAGCGGGACTTGGAGCACCGGGGAGCTGTTTTTT. It specifies CASSGTWSTGELFF.

This clonotype was observed at least ten times. This chain uses TRBV29-1 with TRBJ1-2; TRBD1 aligns across 7 bases. The V gene end was trimmed by 6 bases and the J gene end by 8 bases; junction bases not matched to a gene: 9. CDR3 length equals 12 residues. CDR1 and CDR2 from the germline V gene are SQVTM and ANQGSEA. DNA for the CDR3: TGCAGCGTAACTGACAGGGTCGGCGGCTACACCTTC. It codes for CSVTDRVGGYTF.

V is TRBV12-3 or TRBV12-4 and J is TRBJ2-1, with 7 bases that match TRBD1. This CDR3 contains 14 residues. The trim removed 6 bases at V and 9 bases at J, leaving 11 bases unmatched. CDR3 sequence: CASSIGQTGVEQFF. The CDR3 DNA follows: TGTGCCAGCAGCATCGGACAAACAGGGGTTGAGCAGTTCTTC.